A selection of T cell receptor beta chains follows, all from one sample in a study of siplizumab effects on memory and regulatory T cells. Using immunoSEQ multiplex PCR, the repertoire was profiled, and TCRdb retains in-frame clones only, with some absent. Of some 80,000 clones listed, 85% to 95% are singletons. Sequences were obtained from CD8+ T cells sorted from blood. The receptors stem from a human donor in good health. Both conserved end residues are trimmed from each CDR3. Some rows mark clone size as missing; the rest say once, few, many or name a class of expanded clone.

CDR3aa: ASSPRDNSGNTIY
j_gene: TRBJ1-3
len: 13
v_gene: TRBV4-1
abundance: -

CDR3aa: ATSRDHGRRTEAF
j_gene: TRBJ1-1
len: 13
v_gene: TRBV15
abundance: once

CDR3aa: SVKGTSGKGIYYNEQF
j_gene: TRBJ2-1
len: 16
v_gene: TRBV29-1
abundance: once

CDR3aa: ASSESFMAGGPNEQF
j_gene: TRBJ2-1
len: 15
v_gene: TRBV9
abundance: -

CDR3aa: ASSEEVMGYEQY
j_gene: TRBJ2-7
len: 12
v_gene: TRBV6-1
abundance: -

CDR3aa: ASSPARRDGYT
j_gene: TRBJ1-2
len: 11
v_gene: TRBV4-2
abundance: -

CDR3aa: ASSPTGGSGNTIY
j_gene: TRBJ1-3
len: 13
v_gene: TRBV6-1
abundance: -

CDR3aa: ASSLGFPAGVGGELF
j_gene: TRBJ2-2
len: 15
v_gene: TRBV7-9
abundance: -

CDR3aa: ATSPGRSGANVLT
j_gene: TRBJ2-6
len: 13
v_gene: TRBV15
abundance: -

CDR3aa: ASSLGTGSWNTQY
j_gene: TRBJ2-3
len: 13
v_gene: TRBV5-6
abundance: -

CDR3aa: ASNFPRDTQY
j_gene: TRBJ2-3
len: 10
v_gene: TRBV27
abundance: -

CDR3aa: ASSPGLAGLNEQF
j_gene: TRBJ2-1
len: 13
v_gene: TRBV5-6
abundance: -

CDR3aa: ASSVGGSDEQF
j_gene: TRBJ2-1
len: 11
v_gene: TRBV9
abundance: -

CDR3aa: ASSTREEVSTEAF
j_gene: TRBJ1-1
len: 13
v_gene: TRBV19
abundance: -

CDR3aa: ASSYPLRGQGTEAF
j_gene: TRBJ1-1
len: 14
v_gene: TRBV6-5
abundance: -

CDR3aa: ASSLTGALYTSGREETQY
j_gene: TRBJ2-5
len: 18
v_gene: TRBV19
abundance: -

CDR3aa: ASSPTARAHEQY
j_gene: TRBJ2-7
len: 12
v_gene: TRBV19
abundance: -

CDR3aa: SVGEKARGYT
j_gene: TRBJ1-2
len: 10
v_gene: TRBV29-1
abundance: -

CDR3aa: ASSDLLGDEQF
j_gene: TRBJ2-1
len: 11
v_gene: TRBV2
abundance: once

CDR3aa: ASSSTGPSYNEQF
j_gene: TRBJ2-1
len: 13
v_gene: TRBV28
abundance: -

CDR3aa: ASSSSSGSTGGELF
j_gene: TRBJ2-2
len: 14
v_gene: TRBV7-9
abundance: -

CDR3aa: ASSLTTDEQF
j_gene: TRBJ2-1
len: 10
v_gene: TRBV7-9
abundance: -

CDR3aa: ASSESSSGSNTGELF
j_gene: TRBJ2-2
len: 15
v_gene: TRBV9
abundance: -

CDR3aa: ASSQTGDPYGYT
j_gene: TRBJ1-2
len: 12
v_gene: TRBV16
abundance: few

CDR3aa: ASSLGMNTEAF
j_gene: TRBJ1-1
len: 11
v_gene: TRBV28
abundance: -

CDR3aa: ASSLRQGEMAYEQY
j_gene: TRBJ2-7
len: 14
v_gene: TRBV5-4
abundance: -

CDR3aa: ASHQGETLNTEAF
j_gene: TRBJ1-1
len: 13
v_gene: TRBV19
abundance: few

CDR3aa: ASSSIREGGHTEQF
j_gene: TRBJ2-1
len: 14
v_gene: TRBV5-1
abundance: -

CDR3aa: ASSFGTANYGYT
j_gene: TRBJ1-2
len: 12
v_gene: TRBV5-6
abundance: -

CDR3aa: ASSLNNEKLF
j_gene: TRBJ1-4
len: 10
v_gene: TRBV7-6
abundance: -

CDR3aa: ASSFSGLYNEQF
j_gene: TRBJ2-1
len: 12
v_gene: TRBV7-8
abundance: -

CDR3aa: ASSPAGVVDTEAF
j_gene: TRBJ1-1
len: 13
v_gene: TRBV19
abundance: -

CDR3aa: ASSFGRAADTQY
j_gene: TRBJ2-3
len: 12
v_gene: TRBV27
abundance: -

CDR3aa: ASSASGGTGGEKLF
j_gene: TRBJ1-4
len: 14
v_gene: TRBV9
abundance: -

CDR3aa: ASSLRGYTGELF
j_gene: TRBJ2-2
len: 12
v_gene: TRBV28
abundance: once

CDR3aa: ASSRGTGYEQY
j_gene: TRBJ2-7
len: 11
v_gene: TRBV11-2
abundance: -

CDR3aa: ASSTGRKTNEKLF
j_gene: TRBJ1-4
len: 13
v_gene: TRBV9
abundance: -

CDR3aa: ASSVTGESANEKLF
j_gene: TRBJ1-4
len: 14
v_gene: TRBV19
abundance: -